Following are 20 T cell receptor beta chains from one sample sequenced in a study of T cell repertoires in cytomegalovirus infection. From the reads, TCRdb called clonotypes with MiXCR, one entry per CDR3 protein. This table holds some 940,000 distinct CDR3 sequences, around 30% found once. Their target antigens are unknown. The sample consisted of cultured CD8+ T cells from PBMCs, taken from culture after CMV antigen stimulation. These receptors were obtained from a human donor in good health (CMV status not recorded). Some clones in this sample may be carry-over from other donors' samples.

The chain combines TRBV5-4 with TRBJ2-1; D not certain. The V and J ends lost 6 bases and 7 bases respectively, with 8 bases between them. In germline, CDR1 is SGHNT, CDR2 YYREEE (reference sequence). The CDR3 has 11 amino acids. CDR3 nucleotide sequence: TGTGCCAGCACCGACGTGAATGAGCAGTTCTTC. Translation gives CASTDVNEQFF.

The chain is built from TRBV24-1 and TRBJ2-1; 7 bases align to TRBD1. The CDR3 contains 16 residues. Trimming removed 1 base from V and 8 bases from J; junction bases left unmatched: 10. Germline CDR1 is KGHDR and CDR2 is SFDVKD. CDR3 in amino acids: CATSDLGTAAPDEQFF. The CDR3 nucleotides read TGTGCCACCAGTGATTTAGGGACAGCAGCTCCCGATGAGCAGTTCTTC.

In this sample, this clonotype turned up a few times. The V call is TRBV15, the J call TRBJ1-5; D uncertain. The CDR3 is 15 residues long. The V end lost 0 bases, the J end lost 3 bases, and 9 bases lay between the germline ends. Germline CDR1 reads LNHNV; CDR2 reads YYDKDF (reference sequence). The CDR3 protein is CATSRDASPNQPQHF. In DNA form, the CDR3 reads TGTGCCACCAGCAGAGATGCGTCGCCCAATCAGCCCCAGCATTTT. The full variable domain, its missing parts supplied by reference TRBV15 and TRBJ1-5, is DAMVIQNPRYQVTQFGKPVTLSCSQTLNHNVMYWYQQKSSQAPKLLFHYYDKDFNNEADTPDNFQSRRPNTSFCFLDIRSPGLGDTAMYLCATSRDASPNQPQHFGDGTRLSIL.

This chain links TRBV28 with TRBJ2-2; D unresolved. V lost 3 bases and J 2 bases, leaving 13 bases between the germline ends. CDR1 and CDR2 from the germline V gene are MDHEN and SYDVKM. The CDR3 is made up of 16 amino acids. This chain's CDR3 is CASSFLSAANTGELFF. CDR3 coding DNA: TGTGCCAGCAGTTTCCTGAGCGCAGCAAACACCGGGGAGCTGTTTTTT.

This clonotype was detected only a few times. This chain links TRBV15 with TRBJ2-3, with a possible D match to TRBD2 (5 bases). The length of the CDR3 is 13 residues. Trimming removed 5 bases from V and 8 bases from J, with 14 bases in between. Germline CDR1 LNHNV, CDR2 YYDKDF (reference sequence). The CDR3 loop is CATSDRAAGTQYF. In DNA, the CDR3 is TGTGCCACCAGCGATAGGGCGGCGGGTACGCAGTATTTT. Full variable domain (missing parts from reference TRBV15 and TRBJ2-3): DAMVIQNPRYQVTQFGKPVTLSCSQTLNHNVMYWYQQKSSQAPKLLFHYYDKDFNNEADTPDNFQSRRPNTSFCFLDIRSPGLGDTAMYLCATSDRAAGTQYFGPGTRLTVL.

The gene calls are TRBV19 and TRBJ1-4, with D unresolved. The CDR3 runs to 16 residues. Germline CDR1 LNHDA, CDR2 SQIVND (reference sequence). Trimming cost V 4 bases and J 2 bases, with 14 bases left between them. DNA for the CDR3: TGTGCCAGTAGTAACCGACTCCTCGCGACTAATGAAAAACTGTTTTTT. This codes for CASSNRLLATNEKLFF.

The genes are TRBV29-1 and TRBJ1-1; D remains ambiguous. The CDR3 consists of 12 residues. CDR1 is SQVTM, CDR2 ANQGSEA, per germline. The germline V and J ends were trimmed by 4 bases and 3 bases, with 9 bases remaining between them. The CDR3 DNA reads as TGCAGCGTTGCCGTAGAGGACACTGAAGCTTTCTTT. The encoded protein is CSVAVEDTEAFF.

This clonotype came up a few times. The chain combines TRBV7-9 with TRBJ1-1, with no clear D. This CDR3 region has 15 residues. Trimming removed 2 bases at V and 0 bases at J, with 10 bases between. Germline values: CDR1 SEHNR, CDR2 FQNEAQ (reference sequence). DNA for the CDR3: TGTGCCAGCAGCTTAATAAGGGAGGTGAACACTGAAGCTTTCTTT. Encoded protein: CASSLIREVNTEAFF. The whole variable domain, filled in from reference TRBV7-9 and TRBJ1-1, reads DTGVSQNPRHKITKRGQNVTFRCDPISEHNRLYWYRQTLGQGPEFLTYFQNEAQLEKSRLLSDRFSAERPKGSFSTLEIQRTEQGDSAMYLCASSLIREVNTEAFFGQGTRLTVV.

This chain uses TRBV4-3 with TRBJ2-7, with D hard to call. Germline V CDR1 and CDR2: LGHNA, YSLEER. V was trimmed by 6 bases and J by 0 bases, leaving 12 bases between them. The CDR3 length is 14 residues. CDR3 protein: CASSITASSYEQYV. CDR3 nucleotide sequence: TGCGCCAGCAGTATAACTGCCAGCTCCTACGAGCAGTACGTC.

The CDR3 coding sequence is TGTGCCAGCAGTTATGGGGGGGCAGAGTACGAGCAGTACGTC. Translation gives CASSYGGAEYEQYV. This rearrangement joins TRBV6-2 or TRBV6-3 to TRBJ2-7; TRBD2 is a possible D gene (7 bases). V lost 3 bases to trimming and J lost 4 bases, with 13 bases between them. Germline V lookup: CDR1 MNHEY, CDR2 SVGEGT. This CDR3 is 14 amino acids long.

This clonotype came up a few times. The chain has TRBV7-9 and TRBJ2-2; D is possibly TRBD1 or TRBD2 (5 bases each). V dropped 2 bases and J dropped 7 bases, with 14 bases sitting between them. The germline gives CDR1 SEHNR, CDR2 FQNEAQ (reference sequence). The CDR3 is 15 residues long. CDR3 protein: CASSLTDTGIGELFF. The CDR3 region has the DNA TGTGCCAGCAGCTTAACGGACACCGGGATCGGGGAGCTGTTTTTT.

This clonotype appeared many times. This chain connects TRBV7-6 to TRBJ1-3; D gene ambiguous. This CDR3 is built from 13 residues. The germline gives CDR1 SGHVS, CDR2 FNYEAQ. The V gene lost 5 bases and the J gene lost 1 base, with 6 bases spanning the gap. The CDR3 bases are TGTGCCAGCAGCATCTCTTCTGGAAACACCATATATTTT. Translating it yields CASSISSGNTIYF.

This clonotype was observed once. The V gene is TRBV6-8, the J gene TRBJ1-5, with 9 bases matching TRBD1. Germline-derived CDR1 and CDR2 are MNHGY and SAAAGT. The CDR3 runs 15 residues. J lost 6 bases, V lost 7 bases, and 10 bases had no gene match. As DNA, the CDR3 is TGTGCCAGCAAAACGGGACAGGGTGATACTCAGCCCCAGCATTTT. Translating it yields CASKTGQGDTQPQHF.

The chain uses TRBV12-3 or TRBV12-4 and TRBJ1-2; D may be TRBD1 (6 bases). This CDR3 comprises 15 residues. Trimming stripped 3 bases from V and 4 bases from J, with 15 bases between. CDR3 region: CASSFGRSGAYGYTF. Written as DNA, the CDR3 is TGTGCCAGCAGTTTTGGGCGGTCGGGGGCCTATGGCTACACCTTC.

The chain combines TRBV20-1 with TRBJ2-2, with a weak D call TRBD2 (5 bases). This CDR3 has 16 residues. V dropped 0 bases and J dropped 1 base, with 12 bases sitting between them. Germline V CDR1 and CDR2: DFQATT, SNEGSKA (reference sequence). The CDR3 coding sequence is TGCAGTGCTAGAGACCAGGCCGCGGGGAACACCGGGGAGCTGTTTTTT. Encoded protein: CSARDQAAGNTGELFF.

This clonotype was picked up many times. This chain uses TRBV7-2 with TRBJ1-6, with 8 bases matching TRBD1. Trimming cost V 5 bases and J 0 bases; bases outside gene matches: 6. Germline V lookup: CDR1 SGHTA, CDR2 FQGNSA. The CDR3 sequence is 17 residues long. The CDR3 loop reads CASSDGTGSSYNSPLHF. CDR3 nucleotides: TGTGCCAGCAGCGACGGGACAGGCAGCTCCTATAATTCACCCCTCCACTTT.

This clonotype has ten or more counts. The chain is built from TRBV12-3 or TRBV12-4 and TRBJ1-1, with D possibly matching TRBD1 (5 bases). CDR3 length: 13 residues. V lost 6 bases to trimming and J lost 4 bases, with 12 bases between them. The CDR3 here is CASRDGAITEAFF. The CDR3 DNA reads as TGTGCCAGCAGAGATGGGGCGATCACTGAAGCTTTCTTT.

This chain links TRBV5-1 with TRBJ1-2; D possibly corresponds to TRBD1 (5 bases). Per germline, CDR1 SGHRS and CDR2 YFSETQ. CDR3 size: 15 residues. V was pared by 3 bases and J by 4 bases, with 16 bases between. Here the CDR3 reads CASSSDQGSGYGYTF. The DNA of the CDR3 is TGCGCCAGCAGCTCTGACCAGGGCAGCGGCTATGGCTACACCTTC.

The gene calls are TRBV5-1 and TRBJ2-5, with 7 bases matching TRBD1. CDR1 is SGHRS, CDR2 YFSETQ, per germline. V lost 3 bases and J lost 5; bases outside the gene matches: 10. The CDR3 is made up of 15 amino acids. The CDR3 loop is CASSSGTAERETQYF. The DNA of the CDR3 is TGCGCCAGCAGCTCCGGGACAGCCGAGAGGGAGACCCAGTACTTC.

This clonotype was picked up many times. The chain joins TRBV5-4 to TRBJ1-2; TRBD1 aligns across 9 bases. Germline loops: CDR1 SGHNT, CDR2 YYREEE (reference sequence). Unmatched junction bases numbered 4, after V lost 2 bases and J lost 8 bases. CDR3 length equals 13 residues. The chain's CDR3 is CASSFTGGLGYTF. The CDR3 DNA reads TGTGCCAGCAGCTTTACAGGGGGCTTGGGCTACACCTTC.